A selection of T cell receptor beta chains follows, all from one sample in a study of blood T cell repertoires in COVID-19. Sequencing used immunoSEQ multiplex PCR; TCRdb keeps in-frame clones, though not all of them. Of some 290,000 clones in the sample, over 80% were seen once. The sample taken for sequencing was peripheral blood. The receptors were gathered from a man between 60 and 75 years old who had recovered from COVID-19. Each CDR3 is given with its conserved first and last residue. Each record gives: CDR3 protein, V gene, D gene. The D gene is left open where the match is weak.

CDR3: CASMGFGTAAYEQYF; V: TRBV2; D: TRBD1
CDR3: CASSLIIGELFF; V: TRBV7-2; D: NA
CDR3: CAISETKGGSDTQYF; V: TRBV10-3; D: NA
CDR3: CASSKTGTTTGELFF; V: TRBV5-1; D: NA
CDR3: CASSLEGQGVSGELFF; V: TRBV5-1; D: TRBD1
CDR3: CASSPLGTGQLGNTIYF; V: TRBV4-2; D: TRBD1
CDR3: CAWSVLLSRGTEAFF; V: TRBV30; D: NA
CDR3: CASSLTGDRETQYF; V: TRBV7-2; D: NA
CDR3: CASSLDAANTEAFF; V: TRBV5-1; D: NA
CDR3: CASRAPGQNTEAFF; V: TRBV25-1; D: NA
CDR3: CATQPGQGRGTYEQYF; V: TRBV10-3; D: TRBD1
CDR3: CASSSFTDSNYGYTF; V: TRBV28; D: NA
CDR3: CASRGGSAAQYF; V: TRBV6-5; D: TRBD2
CDR3: CASSGRGQENSPLHF; V: TRBV5-5; D: TRBD1
CDR3: CASSISRAVHEQFF; V: TRBV19; D: NA
CDR3: CASSLKLFATNEKLFF; V: TRBV3-1/TRBV3-2; D: NA
CDR3: CASSPHSGYSTDTQYF; V: TRBV7-9; D: TRBD2